A selection of T cell receptor beta chains follows, all from one sample in a study of T cells in Graves' hyperthyroidism and ophthalmopathy. TCRdb processed the multiplex PCR reads anew with MiXCR; each CDR3 protein has one entry. The table shows under 700,000 distinct CDR3 sequences, with 16% occurring only once. The sample comprised blood. Source of these receptors: a young woman with Graves' hyperthyroidism. Each CDR3 is given with its conserved first and last residue. A D gene is named only where the DNA matches it firmly. Not all rows give a size; the values are once, few, many and, for expanded clones, a class.

cdr3_nt cdr3_aa clone_size j_call d_call v_call
TGTGCCAGCAGACGTGGAGGTCAAGAGACCCAGTACTTC CASRRGGQETQYF - TRBJ2-5 - TRBV6-1
TGTGCCAGCAGCCGGGCGGGACGGATGAACACTGAAGCTTTCTTT CASSRAGRMNTEAFF few TRBJ1-1 - TRBV14
TGTGCCAGCAGCCATACCGGGACTAGCCAGACTGATACGCAGTATTTT CASSHTGTSQTDTQYF few TRBJ2-3 TRBD2 TRBV3-1
TGCGCCAGCAGCGGCGGCCTCCTCAGGAACACTGAAGCTTTCTTT CASSGGLLRNTEAFF few TRBJ1-1 - TRBV5-1
TGTGCCTGGGCCGGGACAGGGGGATACGAGCAGTACTTC CAWAGTGGYEQYF few TRBJ2-7 TRBD1 TRBV30
TGTGCCAGCAGTTTAACTAGCACCGCGCAGTACTTC CASSLTSTAQYF - TRBJ2-7 - TRBV6-5
TGCAGCGGCCAGGCGGGGGGAGCTTTCTTT CSGQAGGAFF - TRBJ1-1 - TRBV29-1
TGCAGTGCTAGAGCGTCCAGCGTCCTACACGAGCAGTACTTC CSARASSVLHEQYF many TRBJ2-7 - TRBV20-1
TGCGCCAGCAGCCAAGTGCCCGGGGGAAACACCGGGGAGCTGTTTTTT CASSQVPGGNTGELFF - TRBJ2-2 - TRBV4-1
TGTGCCAGCAGCTCGACAGTCCAGCCGATTGAAGCTTTCTTT CASSSTVQPIEAFF many TRBJ1-1 - TRBV7-9
TGTGCCAGCAACATAGCCGGGGGCGCGGAGACCCAGTACTTC CASNIAGGAETQYF once TRBJ2-5 - TRBV28
TGTGCCTGGGCCCTGACCTACGAGCAGTACTTC CAWALTYEQYF few TRBJ2-7 - TRBV30
TGTGCCAGCGCCTTCACCGATCAAGGCTATGGCTACACCTTC CASAFTDQGYGYTF - TRBJ1-2 - TRBV11-2
TGCGCCAGCAGCTTGCTACAGGGAAGGGCGAACGAGCAGTACTTC CASSLLQGRANEQYF - TRBJ2-7 - TRBV5-1
TGTGCCAGCAGCTTAGGCGGGACCCCCTACGAGCAGTACTTC CASSLGGTPYEQYF many TRBJ2-7 - TRBV7-2
TGTGCCAGCAGCTGGGGGAGCACAGATACGCAGTATTTT CASSWGSTDTQYF many TRBJ2-3 - TRBV28
TGTGCCAGCTCACCAGGCTCAGGGTCCACCGGGGAGCTGTTTTTT CASSPGSGSTGELFF - TRBJ2-2 - TRBV18
TGCAGTGCTAGGGATCGGAACACCTACGGACACCGCACAGATACGCAGTATTTT CSARDRNTYGHRTDTQYF many TRBJ2-3 - TRBV20-1
TGCAGCGTTATTGGCGGGAGTGCTGCAGATACGCAGTATTTT CSVIGGSAADTQYF - TRBJ2-3 TRBD2 TRBV29-1
TGCCAAACCGGGACAGGGGACACTGAAGCTTTCTTT CQTGTGDTEAFF - TRBJ1-1 TRBD1 TRBV20-1
TGTGCCAGCAGCTTAGGAGGGGAGCAAGAGACCCAGTACTTC CASSLGGEQETQYF few TRBJ2-5 - TRBV7-9
TGTGCCACCAGTGATTCAGCGGGGGGCGGAGGCGGGGAGCTGTTTTTT CATSDSAGGGGGELFF few TRBJ2-2 TRBD2 TRBV24-1
TGTGCCAGCAGATCGGAGGGGGCGTCAACTGAAGCTTTCTTT CASRSEGASTEAFF many TRBJ1-1 TRBD1 TRBV2
TGCGCCAGCAGTGAGCGGGAGAACAATGAGCAGTTCTTC CASSERENNEQFF many TRBJ2-1 - TRBV10-2
TGTGCCAGCAGCGTAATGGGACAGGGAGGGGAACTGTTTTTT CASSVMGQGGELFF - TRBJ1-4 TRBD1 TRBV9
TGTGCCAGCAGCTCCGGATTTACAGGGGGGAATCAGCCCCAGCATTTT CASSSGFTGGNQPQHF - TRBJ1-5 TRBD1 TRBV7-2
TGTGCCAGTAGTTTGGGCAGGGGGGTATCTGGGGCCAACGTCCTGACTTTC CASSLGRGVSGANVLTF few TRBJ2-6 - TRBV19
TGTGCCATCAGGGCGGGGGGGCCGTTGGAGACCCAGTACTTC CAIRAGGPLETQYF many TRBJ2-5 TRBD2 TRBV10-3
TGTGCCAGCAGTTATGAACAGGGGTTTAACTATGGCTACACCTTC CASSYEQGFNYGYTF - TRBJ1-2 TRBD1 TRBV6-9
TGTGCCAGCTCACCAGGCGCTAGCGGCGGGCAGTATTTT CASSPGASGGQYF - TRBJ2-3 TRBD2 TRBV18
TGTGCCACCCAGGGGACGGACCAAGAGACCCAGTACTTC CATQGTDQETQYF many TRBJ2-5 - TRBV2
TGTGCCAGCAGCTCTATTAGGGACAGGGATTCACCCCTCCACTTT CASSSIRDRDSPLHF - TRBJ1-6 TRBD1 TRBV7-6
TGTGCCAGCTCACCACTTGCGGCAGGGGTAGGGGAGACCCAGTACTTC CASSPLAAGVGETQYF - TRBJ2-5 - TRBV18
TGTGCCAGCAGGTGGACTAGCGGGAGGGTGGTCACCGGGGAGCTGCTTTTT CASRWTSGRVVTGELLF - TRBJ2-2 TRBD2 TRBV27
TGTGCCAGCAGTTTAGCATCAGGGGGTGGCACAGATACGCAGTATTTT CASSLASGGGTDTQYF many TRBJ2-3 TRBD1 TRBV12-3/TRBV12-4
TGTGCCAGCAGTTACGGTGGGGGCACAGATACGCAGTATTTT CASSYGGGTDTQYF many TRBJ2-3 - TRBV6-5
TGTGCCAGCAGCTTAGAACCCTACCAAGAGACCCAGTACTTC CASSLEPYQETQYF - TRBJ2-5 - TRBV7-2
TGTGCCAGCAGCAGGAGGTTGTGGGGCAATCAGCCCCAGCATTTT CASSRRLWGNQPQHF many TRBJ1-5 - TRBV28
TGTGCCAGCAGTTACGAGGACATCGGGAGCACAGATACGCAGTATTTT CASSYEDIGSTDTQYF many TRBJ2-3 - TRBV6-2/TRBV6-3
TGTGCCAGCAAAAGACAGGGGGGGAATCAGCCCCAGCATTTT CASKRQGGNQPQHF - TRBJ1-5 TRBD1 TRBV28
TGTGCCAGCAGTCTGACAGGGAATGTAGCCAATGAGCAGTTCTTC CASSLTGNVANEQFF - TRBJ2-1 TRBD1 TRBV12-3/TRBV12-4
TGTGCCATCAGTACTACACCCCCGCTCACTGAAGCTTTCTTT CAISTTPPLTEAFF - TRBJ1-1 - TRBV10-3
TGTGCCAGCAGCTACGGACTAGCGGGGGGAAATGAGCAGTTCTTC CASSYGLAGGNEQFF many TRBJ2-1 TRBD2 TRBV12-3/TRBV12-4
TGTGCTAGTGGTTTTGGGGCGGTTGGTGGCTACACCTTC CASGFGAVGGYTF many TRBJ1-2 - TRBV12-5
TGTGCCAGCAGTCTACCAGGGGGCGGGAACTATGGCTACACCTTC CASSLPGGGNYGYTF - TRBJ1-2 TRBD1 TRBV28
TGTGCCAGCAGTTCGACAGGGGATTTAGGCAATGAGCAGTTCTTC CASSSTGDLGNEQFF many TRBJ2-1 TRBD1 TRBV27
TGCAGTGCCCTAAATCGGATTGGCGGGAGGTCCCCTTACGAGCAGTACTTC CSALNRIGGRSPYEQYF many TRBJ2-7 TRBD2 TRBV20-1
TGCGCCAGCAGCTTGGCCATACTAGCGGGAAATGAGCAGTTCTTC CASSLAILAGNEQFF - TRBJ2-1 TRBD2 TRBV5-1